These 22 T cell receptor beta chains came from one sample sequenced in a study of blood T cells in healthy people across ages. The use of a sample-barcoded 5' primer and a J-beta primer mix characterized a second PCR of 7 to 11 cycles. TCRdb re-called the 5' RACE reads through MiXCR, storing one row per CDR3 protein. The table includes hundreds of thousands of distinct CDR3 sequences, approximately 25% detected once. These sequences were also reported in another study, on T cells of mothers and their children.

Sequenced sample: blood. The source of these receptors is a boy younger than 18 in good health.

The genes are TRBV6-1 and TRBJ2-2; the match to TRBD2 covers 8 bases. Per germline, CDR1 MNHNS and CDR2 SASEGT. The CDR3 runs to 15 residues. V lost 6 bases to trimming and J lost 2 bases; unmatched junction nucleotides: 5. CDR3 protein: CASRKAGVNTGELFF. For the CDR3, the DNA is TGTGCCAGCAGGAAAGCGGGAGTCAACACCGGGGAGCTGTTTTTT.

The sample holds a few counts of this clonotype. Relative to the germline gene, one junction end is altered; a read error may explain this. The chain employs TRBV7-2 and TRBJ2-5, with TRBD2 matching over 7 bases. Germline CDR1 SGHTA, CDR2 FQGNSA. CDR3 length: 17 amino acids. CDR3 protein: CAGSLALQRGYGETQYF. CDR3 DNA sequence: TGTGCCGGCAGCTTAGCCCTCCAGCGGGGTTACGGAGAGACCCAGTACTTC.

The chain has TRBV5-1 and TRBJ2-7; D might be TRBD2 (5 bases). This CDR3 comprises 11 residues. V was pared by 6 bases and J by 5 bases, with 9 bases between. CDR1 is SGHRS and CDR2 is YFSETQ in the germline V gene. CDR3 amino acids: CASTASNEQYF. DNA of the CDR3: TGCGCCAGCACAGCTAGCAACGAGCAGTACTTC.

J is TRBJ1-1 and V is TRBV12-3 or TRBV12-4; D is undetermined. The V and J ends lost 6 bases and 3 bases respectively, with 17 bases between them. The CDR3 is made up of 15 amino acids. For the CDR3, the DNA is TGTGCCAGCAGCCCTGGGTGGCTCGAGGACACTGAAGCTTTCTTT. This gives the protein CASSPGWLEDTEAFF.

CDR3 loop: CASSFLIGDNSPLHF. In DNA form, the CDR3 reads TGTGCCAGCAGCTTTTTGATCGGAGATAATTCACCCCTCCACTTT. The V gene is TRBV11-2, the J gene TRBJ1-6; D unclear. This CDR3 spans 15 amino acids. V gave up 3 bases and J gave up 5 bases, with 11 bases separating them. The germline V gene has CDR1 SGHAT and CDR2 FQNNGV.

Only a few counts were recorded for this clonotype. The CDR3 sequence: CASTGGPGANVLTF. CDR3 nucleotide sequence: TGTGCCAGCACTGGTGGCCCTGGGGCCAACGTCCTGACTTTC. The chain is built from TRBV12-3 or TRBV12-4 and TRBJ2-6; D not resolved. The CDR3 is 14 amino acids. Trimming left V 7 bases short and J 2 bases short, with 9 bases between.

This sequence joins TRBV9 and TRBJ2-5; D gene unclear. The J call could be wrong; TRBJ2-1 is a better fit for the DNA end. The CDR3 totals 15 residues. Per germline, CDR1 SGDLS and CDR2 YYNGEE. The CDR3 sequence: CASSVTGGLGNEQFF. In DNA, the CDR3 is TGTGCCAGCAGCGTAACTGGTGGTTTGGGCAATGAGCAGTTCTTC.

This CDR3 reads CASSNRHSSYNEQFF. The CDR3 DNA reads as TGTGCCAGCAGCAACAGGCATAGCTCCTACAATGAGCAGTTCTTC. The rearrangement uses TRBV27 and TRBJ2-1, with D possibly matching TRBD1 (5 bases). Per the germline V gene, CDR1 is MNHEY and CDR2 is SMNVEV (reference sequence). Trimming cost V 6 bases and J 0 bases, with 12 bases left between them. The CDR3 sequence is 15 residues long.

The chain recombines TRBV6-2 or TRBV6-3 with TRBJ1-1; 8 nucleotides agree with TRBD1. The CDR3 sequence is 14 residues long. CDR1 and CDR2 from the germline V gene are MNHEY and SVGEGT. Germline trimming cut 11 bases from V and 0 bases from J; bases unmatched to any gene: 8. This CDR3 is CAQAFRGLNTEAFF. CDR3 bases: TGTGCCCAGGCTTTCAGGGGGCTGAACACTGAAGCTTTCTTT.

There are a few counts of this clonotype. The CDR3 is CSVEGLASSYNEQFF. The CDR3 region has the DNA TGCAGCGTTGAGGGACTAGCAAGCTCCTACAATGAGCAGTTCTTC. This rearrangement joins TRBV29-1 to TRBJ2-1, with TRBD2 identical over 9 bases. V lost 3 bases, J lost 0 bases, and 3 bases stayed unmatched. Germline lookup yields CDR1 SQVTM and CDR2 ANQGSEA. The CDR3 is made up of 15 amino acids.

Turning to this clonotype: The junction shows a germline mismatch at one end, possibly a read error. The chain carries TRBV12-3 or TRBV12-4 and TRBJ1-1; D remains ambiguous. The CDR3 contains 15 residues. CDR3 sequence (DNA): TGCGCCAGCAGTTTGAAGGGCGCCGGGAACACTGAAGCTTTCTTT. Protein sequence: CASSLKGAGNTEAFF.

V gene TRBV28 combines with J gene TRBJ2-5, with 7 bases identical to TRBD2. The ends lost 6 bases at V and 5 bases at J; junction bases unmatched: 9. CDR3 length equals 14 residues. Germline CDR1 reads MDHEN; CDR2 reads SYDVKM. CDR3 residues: CASSRLGGWETQYF. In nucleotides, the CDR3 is TGTGCCAGCAGCCGCTTGGGGGGGTGGGAGACCCAGTACTTC.

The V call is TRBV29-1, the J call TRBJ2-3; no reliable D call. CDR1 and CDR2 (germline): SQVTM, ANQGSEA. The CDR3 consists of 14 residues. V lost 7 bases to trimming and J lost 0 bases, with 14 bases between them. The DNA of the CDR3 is TGCAGCGCCGTAGCCGGGTATAGCACAGATACGCAGTATTTT. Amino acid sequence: CSAVAGYSTDTQYF.

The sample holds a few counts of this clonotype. CDR3 loop: CASSPRTERTGNTIYF. CDR3 bases: TGTGCCAGCAGCCCTCGGACAGAGCGAACTGGAAACACCATATATTTT. The chain recombines TRBV7-6 with TRBJ1-3, with a tentative D call TRBD1 (6 bases). CDR1 is SGHVS, CDR2 FNYEAQ, per germline. The CDR3 consists of 16 residues. Trimming removed 5 bases at V and 2 bases at J, with 16 bases between.

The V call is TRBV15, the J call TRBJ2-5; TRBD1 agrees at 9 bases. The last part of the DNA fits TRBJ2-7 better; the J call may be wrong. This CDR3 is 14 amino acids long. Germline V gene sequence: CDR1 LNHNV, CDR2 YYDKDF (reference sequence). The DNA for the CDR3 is TGTGCCATCGGGACAGGGCCGGTGAACCACGAGCAGTACTTC. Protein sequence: CAIGTGPVNHEQYF.

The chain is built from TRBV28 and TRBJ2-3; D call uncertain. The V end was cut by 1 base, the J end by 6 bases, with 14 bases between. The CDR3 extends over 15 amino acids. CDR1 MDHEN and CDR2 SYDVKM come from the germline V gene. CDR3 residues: CASSLSGWGRDTQYF. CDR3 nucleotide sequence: TGTGCCAGCAGTTTATCTGGGTGGGGTCGTGATACGCAGTATTTT.

CDR3: CASSLEPSPEQYF. The CDR3 DNA reads TGTGCCAGCAGCTTAGAGCCTAGCCCCGAGCAGTACTTC. The genes are TRBV7-6 and TRBJ2-7; tentatively, D is TRBD2 (5 bases). Germline CDR1 is SGHVS and CDR2 is FNYEAQ. Trimming removed 1 base at V and 6 bases at J, with 10 bases between. The CDR3 covers 13 residues. The full variable domain, its missing parts supplied by reference TRBV7-6 and TRBJ2-7, is GAGVSQSPRYKVTKRGQDVALRCDPISGHVSLYWYRQALGQGPEFLTYFNYEAQQDKSGLPNDRFSAERPEGSISTLTIQRTEQRDSAMYRCASSLEPSPEQYFGPGTRLTVT.

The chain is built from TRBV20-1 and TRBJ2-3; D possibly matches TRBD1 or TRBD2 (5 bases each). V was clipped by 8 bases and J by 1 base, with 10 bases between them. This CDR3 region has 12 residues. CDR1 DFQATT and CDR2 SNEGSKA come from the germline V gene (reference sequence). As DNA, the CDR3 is TGCAGTTCTGGGACCGGCACAGATACGCAGTATTTT. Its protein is CSSGTGTDTQYF.

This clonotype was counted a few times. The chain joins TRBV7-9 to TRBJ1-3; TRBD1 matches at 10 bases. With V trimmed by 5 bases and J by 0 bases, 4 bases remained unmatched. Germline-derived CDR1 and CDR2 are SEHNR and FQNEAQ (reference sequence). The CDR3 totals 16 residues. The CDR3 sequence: CASSPGQGHSGNTIYF. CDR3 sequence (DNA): TGTGCCAGCAGCCCGGGACAGGGGCACTCTGGAAACACCATATATTTT.

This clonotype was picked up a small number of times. CDR3 residues: CASSLGGQGASILETQYF. The CDR3 DNA is TGCGCCAGCAGCTTGGGGGGACAGGGGGCCTCGATCCTAGAGACCCAGTACTTC. This chain uses TRBV5-1 with TRBJ2-5; 12 bases align to TRBD1. The germline CDR1 and CDR2 sequences are SGHRS and YFSETQ. This CDR3 has 18 amino acids. The ends lost 0 bases at V and 4 bases at J; junction bases unmatched: 10.

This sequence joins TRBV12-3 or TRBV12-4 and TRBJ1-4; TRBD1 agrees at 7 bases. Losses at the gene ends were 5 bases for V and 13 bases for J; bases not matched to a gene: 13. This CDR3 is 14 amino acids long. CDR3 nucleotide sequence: TGTGCCAGCAGTGAAGACAGGGCGGCCTTTGTACTGTTTTTT. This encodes CASSEDRAAFVLFF.

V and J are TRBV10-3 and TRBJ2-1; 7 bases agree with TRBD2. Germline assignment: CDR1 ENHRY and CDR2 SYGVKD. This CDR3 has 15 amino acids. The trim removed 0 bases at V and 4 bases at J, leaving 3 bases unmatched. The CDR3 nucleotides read TGTGCCATCAGTGAGTCAGGGAGGGTATACAATGAGCAGTTCTTC. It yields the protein CAISESGRVYNEQFF.